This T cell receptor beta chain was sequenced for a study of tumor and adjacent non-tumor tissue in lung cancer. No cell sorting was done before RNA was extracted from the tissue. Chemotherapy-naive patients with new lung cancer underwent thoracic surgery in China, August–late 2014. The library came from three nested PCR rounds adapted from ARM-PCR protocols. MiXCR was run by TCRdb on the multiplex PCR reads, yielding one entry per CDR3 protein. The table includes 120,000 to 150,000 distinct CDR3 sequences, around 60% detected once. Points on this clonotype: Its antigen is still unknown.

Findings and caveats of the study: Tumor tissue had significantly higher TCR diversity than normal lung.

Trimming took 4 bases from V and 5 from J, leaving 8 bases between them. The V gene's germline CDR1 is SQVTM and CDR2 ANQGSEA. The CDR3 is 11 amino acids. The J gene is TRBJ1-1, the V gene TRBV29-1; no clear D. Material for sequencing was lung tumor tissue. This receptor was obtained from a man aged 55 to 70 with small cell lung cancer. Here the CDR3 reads CSVAPTTEAFF. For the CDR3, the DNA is TGCAGCGTTGCACCGACGACTGAAGCTTTCTTT. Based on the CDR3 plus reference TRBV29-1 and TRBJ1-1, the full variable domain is SAVISQKPSRDICQRGTSLTIQCQVDSQVTMMFWYRQQPGQSLTLIATANQGSEATYESGFVIDKFPISRPNLTFSTLTVSNMSPEDSSIYLCSVAPTTEAFFGQGTRLTVV.